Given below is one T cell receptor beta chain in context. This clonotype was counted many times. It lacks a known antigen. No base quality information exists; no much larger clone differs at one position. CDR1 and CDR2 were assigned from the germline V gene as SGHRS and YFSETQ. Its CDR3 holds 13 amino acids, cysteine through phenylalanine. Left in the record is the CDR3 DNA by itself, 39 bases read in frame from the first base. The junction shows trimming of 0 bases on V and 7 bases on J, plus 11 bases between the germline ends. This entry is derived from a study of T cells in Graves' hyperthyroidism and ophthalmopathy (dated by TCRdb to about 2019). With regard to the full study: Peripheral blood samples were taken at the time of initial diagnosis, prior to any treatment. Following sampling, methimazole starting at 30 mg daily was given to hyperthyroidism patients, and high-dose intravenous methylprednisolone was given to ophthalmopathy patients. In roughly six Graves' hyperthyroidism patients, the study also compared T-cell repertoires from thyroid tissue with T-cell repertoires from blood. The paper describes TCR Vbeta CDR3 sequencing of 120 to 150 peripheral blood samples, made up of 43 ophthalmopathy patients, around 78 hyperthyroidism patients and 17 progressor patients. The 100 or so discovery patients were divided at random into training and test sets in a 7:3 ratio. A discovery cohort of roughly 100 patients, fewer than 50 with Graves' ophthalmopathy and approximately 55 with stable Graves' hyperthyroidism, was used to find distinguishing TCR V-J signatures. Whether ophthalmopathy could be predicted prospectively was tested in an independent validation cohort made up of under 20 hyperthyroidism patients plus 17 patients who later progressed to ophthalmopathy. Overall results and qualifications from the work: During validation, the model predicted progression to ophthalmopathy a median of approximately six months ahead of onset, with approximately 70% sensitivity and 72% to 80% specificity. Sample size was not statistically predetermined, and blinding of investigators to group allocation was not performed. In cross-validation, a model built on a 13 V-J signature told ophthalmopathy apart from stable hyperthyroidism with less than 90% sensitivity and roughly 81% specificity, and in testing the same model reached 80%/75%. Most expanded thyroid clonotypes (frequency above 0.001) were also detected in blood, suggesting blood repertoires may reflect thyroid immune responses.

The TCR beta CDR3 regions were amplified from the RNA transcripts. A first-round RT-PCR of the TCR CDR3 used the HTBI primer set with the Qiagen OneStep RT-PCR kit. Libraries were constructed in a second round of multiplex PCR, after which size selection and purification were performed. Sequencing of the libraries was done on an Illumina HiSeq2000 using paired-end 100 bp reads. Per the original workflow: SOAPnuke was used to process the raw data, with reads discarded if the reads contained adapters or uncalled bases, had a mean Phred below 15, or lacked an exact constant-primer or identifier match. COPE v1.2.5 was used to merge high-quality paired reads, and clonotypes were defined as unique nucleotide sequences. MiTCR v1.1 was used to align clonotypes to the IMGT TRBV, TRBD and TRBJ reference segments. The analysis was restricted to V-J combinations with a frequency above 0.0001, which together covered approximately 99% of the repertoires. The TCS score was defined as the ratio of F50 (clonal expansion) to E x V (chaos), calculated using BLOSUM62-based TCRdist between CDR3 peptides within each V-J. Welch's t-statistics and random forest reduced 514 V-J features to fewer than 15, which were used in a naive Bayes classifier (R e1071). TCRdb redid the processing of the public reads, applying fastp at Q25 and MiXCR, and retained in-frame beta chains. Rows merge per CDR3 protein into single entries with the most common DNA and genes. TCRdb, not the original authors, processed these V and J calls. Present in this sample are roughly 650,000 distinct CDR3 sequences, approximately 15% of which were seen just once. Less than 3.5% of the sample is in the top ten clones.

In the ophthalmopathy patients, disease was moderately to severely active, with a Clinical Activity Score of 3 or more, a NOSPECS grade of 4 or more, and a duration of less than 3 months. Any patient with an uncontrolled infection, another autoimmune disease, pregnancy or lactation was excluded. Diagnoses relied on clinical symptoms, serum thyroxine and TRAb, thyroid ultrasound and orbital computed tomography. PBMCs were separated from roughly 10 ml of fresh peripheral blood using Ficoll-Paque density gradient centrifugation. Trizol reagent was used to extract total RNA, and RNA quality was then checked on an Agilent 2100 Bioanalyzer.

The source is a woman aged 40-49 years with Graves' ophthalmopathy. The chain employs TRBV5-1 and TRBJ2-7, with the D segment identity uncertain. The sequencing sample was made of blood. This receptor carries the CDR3 CASSLGPTQEQYF. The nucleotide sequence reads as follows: TGCGCCAGCAGCTTGGGACCGACGCAGGAGCAGTACTTC. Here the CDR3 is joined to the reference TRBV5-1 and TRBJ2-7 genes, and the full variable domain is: KAGVTQTPRYLIKTRGQQVTLSCSPISGHRSVSWYQQTPGQGLQFLFEYFSETQRNKGNFPGRFSGRQFSNSRSEMNVSTLELGDSALYLCASSLGPTQEQYFGPGTRLTVT.